The clone carrying this T cell receptor beta chain was counted between two and nine times. What it binds is not known. This entry comes from a study of naive and memory T cell subsets. Study conclusions and caveats: In naive cells, over 85% of TCR sequences were seen only once.

Germline lookup yields CDR1 GTSNPN and CDR2 SVGIG (reference sequence). CDR3 length: 13 amino acids. Trimming took 8 bases from V and 8 from J; bases not matched to a gene: 6. The beta constant-region primer was an equimolar mix of two oligonucleotides covering TRBC1 and TRBC2. The cDNA 3' end received a ligated single-stranded oligonucleotide carrying the SP2 primer and a 12-nucleotide UMI. MiXCR was run by TCRdb on the UMI-ligation and nested PCR reads, yielding one entry per CDR3 protein. In the table there are some 28,000 distinct CDR3 sequences, about 10% of which are singletons. The chain carries TRBV30 and TRBJ1-6; 10 bases map to TRBD1. This receptor was obtained from a human donor in good health. The sequencing input was effector memory CD4+ T cells from blood. The sample's subset: effector memory, CD45RA- CD27-. The CDR3 reads CAKGQGRDSPLHF. Here the CDR3 DNA reads TGTGCCAAGGGACAGGGGAGAGATTCACCCCTCCACTTT.